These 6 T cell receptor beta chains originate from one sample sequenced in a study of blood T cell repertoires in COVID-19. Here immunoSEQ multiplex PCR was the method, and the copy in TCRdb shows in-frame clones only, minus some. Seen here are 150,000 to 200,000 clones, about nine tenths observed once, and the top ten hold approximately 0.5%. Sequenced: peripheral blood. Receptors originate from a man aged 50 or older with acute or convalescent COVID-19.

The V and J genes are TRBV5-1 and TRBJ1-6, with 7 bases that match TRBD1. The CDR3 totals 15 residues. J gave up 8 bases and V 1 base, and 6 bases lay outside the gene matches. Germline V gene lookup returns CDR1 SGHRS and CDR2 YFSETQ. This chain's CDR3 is CASSLRGRSDSPLHF. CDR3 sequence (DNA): TGCGCCAGCAGCTTGAGGGGGCGATCCGATTCACCCCTCCACTTT.

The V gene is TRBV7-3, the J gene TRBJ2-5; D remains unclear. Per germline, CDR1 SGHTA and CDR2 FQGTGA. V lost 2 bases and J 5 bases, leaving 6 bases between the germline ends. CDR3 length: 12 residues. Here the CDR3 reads CASSLDGETQYF. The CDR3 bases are TGTGCCAGCAGCTTAGACGGGGAGACCCAGTACTTC.

The CDR3 bases are TGTGCCAGTAGTCCGGGACAAGGTACCTCCTACGAGCAGTACTTC. Amino acid sequence: CASSPGQGTSYEQYF. The V call is TRBV19, the J call TRBJ2-7; possibly TRBD1 for D (6 bases). Deletions cut 5 bases from V and 0 bases from J, with 14 bases between. Germline-derived CDR1 and CDR2 are LNHDA and SQIVND (reference sequence). CDR3 length: 15 amino acids.

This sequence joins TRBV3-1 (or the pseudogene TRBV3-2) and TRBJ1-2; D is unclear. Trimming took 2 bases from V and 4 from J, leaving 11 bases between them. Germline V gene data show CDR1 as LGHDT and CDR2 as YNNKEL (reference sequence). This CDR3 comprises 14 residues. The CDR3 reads CASSQRGDPYGYTF. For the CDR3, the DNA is TGTGCCAGCAGCCAACGAGGAGACCCCTATGGCTACACCTTC.

Here the CDR3 reads CASSETSQRRQFF. DNA for the CDR3: TGCGCCAGCAGCGAAACTAGCCAGCGTCGGCAGTTCTTC. The chain uses TRBV10-1 and TRBJ2-1, with a tentative D call TRBD2 (6 bases). Germline V gives CDR1 WNHNN, CDR2 SYGVQD (reference sequence). V lost 6 bases and J 12 bases, leaving 18 bases between the germline ends. This CDR3 is built from 13 residues.

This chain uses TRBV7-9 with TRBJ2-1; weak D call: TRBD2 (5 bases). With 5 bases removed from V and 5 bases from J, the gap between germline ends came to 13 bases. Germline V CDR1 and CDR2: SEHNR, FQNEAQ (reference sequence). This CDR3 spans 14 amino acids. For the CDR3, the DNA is TGTGCCAGCAGCATTAGCGTATCGAACAATGAGCAGTTCTTC. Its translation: CASSISVSNNEQFF.